This T cell receptor beta chain was recorded in a study of T cell responses to AZD1222 COVID-19 vaccine. This clone was counted once. Its antigen is unknown. The length of the CDR3 is 13 residues. Germline lookup yields CDR1 SGHTA and CDR2 FQGTGA. Trimming cost V 3 bases and J 1 base, with 6 bases left between them. Study-wide points: Most donors were white British and more were female, and clonal diversity was possibly underestimated. Only a handful of AZD1222 recipients, six or seven in all, had baseline seropositivity.

Measured with immunoSEQ multiplex PCR; TCRdb has only the in-frame clones, and not every one. This table holds about 120,000 clones, 80% to 90% found once. The sample in question was peripheral blood, obtained on day 0 of AZD1222 vaccination. The V gene is TRBV7-3, the J gene TRBJ1-1, with D uncertain. The receptor was isolated from an adult in good health. The CDR3 region is CASSFDWNTEAFF. CDR3 DNA: TGTGCCAGCAGCTTTGACTGGAACACTGAAGCTTTCTTT. Full variable domain (rest looked up from reference TRBV7-3 and TRBJ1-1): GAGVSQTPSNKVTEKGKYVELRCDPISGHTALYWYRQSLGQGPEFLIYFQGTGAADDSGLPNDRFFAVRPEGSVSTLKIQRTERGDSAVYLCASSFDWNTEAFFGQGTRLTVV.